This T cell receptor (beta chain) was captured by sequencing in a study of shared clonotypes between healthy human individuals. Assay used: immunoSEQ multiplex PCR; TCRdb lists only in-frame clones, some missing. The data hold roughly 700,000 clones, with around 74% observed a single time. The V and J ends lost 1 base and 1 base respectively, with 11 bases between them. Germline V lookup: CDR1 MGHDK, CDR2 SYGVNS. The CDR3 extends over 17 amino acids. This chain links TRBV25-1 with TRBJ2-6; no firm D call. Sequencing was carried out using memory CD4+ T cells sorted from blood. Described subset: CD45RA-negative fraction. The sequence was collected from a woman in her twenties or thirties in good health. The DNA for the CDR3 is TGTGCCAGCAGTGAATCGTTGGGCACGTCTGGGGCCAACGTCCTGACTTTC. Residues: CASSESLGTSGANVLTF.